This is a list of T cell receptor beta chains from one sample in a study of healthy donors' naive CD4 and CD8 T cells. Each CDR3 protein gets one entry after TCRdb re-called the reads with MiXCR. The top ten hold 2% to 2.5% of the sample, which has about 180,000 distinct CDR3 sequences, 74% seen once. Sequences were obtained from naive CD4+ and CD8+ T cells sorted from blood, pooled from several donors. The origin of the receptors is a pool of human donors in good health; the sample pools cells from several healthy donors. Both conserved end residues are part of each CDR3. The order of the fields is clone size, V gene, J gene, CDR3 protein. Size is stated for part of the rows, as once, few or many counts, or as a class when the clone is expanded.

size: once; V: TRBV4-3; J: TRBJ1-2; CDR3: CASSHSGTANYGYTF
size: NA; V: TRBV29-1; J: TRBJ1-5; CDR3: CSVARDGTNQPQHF
size: NA; V: TRBV29-1; J: TRBJ2-1; CDR3: CSVEPLAGGSSEQFF
size: NA; V: TRBV12-3/TRBV12-4; J: TRBJ1-2; CDR3: CASSFTGTYGYTF
size: NA; V: TRBV29-1; J: TRBJ2-5; CDR3: CSTSGQGVETQYF
size: NA; V: TRBV5-5; J: TRBJ1-2; CDR3: CASSPNPTAPVYGYTF
size: NA; V: TRBV4-3; J: TRBJ2-1; CDR3: CASSQILSGNNEQFF
size: NA; V: TRBV27; J: TRBJ1-1; CDR3: CASSLYIRSNTEAFF
size: NA; V: TRBV7-8; J: TRBJ2-1; CDR3: CASRQPGLPSSNEQFF
size: once; V: TRBV11-2; J: TRBJ1-6; CDR3: CASSLGSPSPLHF
size: few; V: TRBV12-3/TRBV12-4; J: TRBJ2-1; CDR3: CASGPTKGSSYNEQFF
size: NA; V: TRBV15; J: TRBJ1-1; CDR3: CATSSRRWQGTRMNTEAFF
size: NA; V: TRBV27; J: TRBJ2-2; CDR3: CASSFRTGELFF
size: NA; V: TRBV5-6; J: TRBJ2-5; CDR3: CASSLGQGAGYQETQYF
size: NA; V: TRBV27; J: TRBJ2-1; CDR3: CASSFEQYNEQFF
size: NA; V: TRBV6-5; J: TRBJ1-6; CDR3: CASSYSIPGFDNSPLHF
size: NA; V: TRBV6-1; J: TRBJ2-3; CDR3: CASSRGTSGTTDTQYF
size: NA; V: TRBV4-1; J: TRBJ1-1; CDR3: CTSSQVHRARTEAFF
size: NA; V: TRBV20-1; J: TRBJ1-5; CDR3: CSASTGVFQPQHF
size: NA; V: TRBV5-6; J: TRBJ2-1; CDR3: CASSLALVAGTGEQFF
size: few; V: TRBV2; J: TRBJ2-1; CDR3: CVPVGQGSVEQFF
size: NA; V: TRBV12-3/TRBV12-4; J: TRBJ2-7; CDR3: CASRSSSTYEQYF
size: NA; V: TRBV18; J: TRBJ1-5; CDR3: CASSQRNGGPQHF
size: NA; V: TRBV27; J: TRBJ1-1; CDR3: CASGFPGQNTEAFF
size: few; V: TRBV30; J: TRBJ2-1; CDR3: CAWTRYNEQFF
size: NA; V: TRBV6-5; J: TRBJ2-2; CDR3: CASSSPGNTGELFF
size: few; V: TRBV6-2/TRBV6-3; J: TRBJ1-2; CDR3: CASRDDRSGYTF
size: NA; V: TRBV30; J: TRBJ1-1; CDR3: CAWKWGSGTEAFF
size: NA; V: TRBV18; J: TRBJ1-2; CDR3: CASSATGDGYTF
size: NA; V: TRBV4-2; J: TRBJ2-5; CDR3: CASSPLQGGETQYF
size: NA; V: TRBV18; J: TRBJ2-7; CDR3: CASSAGSYYEQYF
size: few; V: TRBV5-5; J: TRBJ1-2; CDR3: CASSGGNYYGYTF
size: NA; V: TRBV27; J: TRBJ1-5; CDR3: CASSAGTGWQPQHF
size: NA; V: TRBV29-1; J: TRBJ1-1; CDR3: CSVEPGNTEAFF
size: once; V: TRBV24-1; J: TRBJ2-5; CDR3: CATSTGFETQYF
size: NA; V: TRBV6-5; J: TRBJ1-5; CDR3: CASSRLQSQPQHF
size: NA; V: TRBV29-1; J: TRBJ1-2; CDR3: CSAPEFYGYTF
size: NA; V: TRBV29-1; J: TRBJ1-2; CDR3: CSVVVYNYGYTF
size: NA; V: TRBV29-1; J: TRBJ1-6; CDR3: CSVAGQPNSPLHF
size: NA; V: TRBV7-9; J: TRBJ2-5; CDR3: CASSRVQETQYF
size: NA; V: TRBV6-5; J: TRBJ2-7; CDR3: CASSYSLFSGYEQCF
size: NA; V: TRBV27; J: TRBJ1-1; CDR3: CATFSRRNTEAFF
size: NA; V: TRBV6-5; J: TRBJ1-2; CDR3: CAVGGWTYGYTF
size: NA; V: TRBV29-1; J: TRBJ2-2; CDR3: CSVEGPGTQNTGELFF
size: NA; V: TRBV24-1; J: TRBJ2-1; CDR3: CATSVPPGQGYNEQFF
size: NA; V: TRBV6-2/TRBV6-3; J: TRBJ1-5; CDR3: CASSYRGQDFSNQPQHF
size: NA; V: TRBV6-6; J: TRBJ1-2; CDR3: CASSRLPSGTLANYGYTF
size: NA; V: TRBV27; J: TRBJ2-7; CDR3: CASSSKLASTYEQYF
size: NA; V: TRBV5-4; J: TRBJ2-3; CDR3: CASSKTSTGDTQYF
size: few; V: TRBV29-1; J: TRBJ2-2; CDR3: CSVEDRGRNTGELFF